A single sample gave rise to the 2 T cell receptor beta chains below, sequenced in a study of tumor-infiltrating lymphocytes in glioblastoma multiforme. Three nested ARM-PCR rounds with V-beta and C-beta primers built TCRB libraries. TCRdb reprocessed the multiplex PCR reads with MiXCR, giving one entry per CDR3 protein. This repertoire shows around 10,000 distinct CDR3 sequences, 60% to 75% found once; its top ten account for about 30%. Sequenced sample: brain tumor tissue. The receptors come from a male donor with glioblastoma.

With respect to this clonotype: An end of the junction differs from the germline gene, which may be a read error. The CDR3 region is CASSTGSSGSYEQYF. CDR3 DNA: TGTGCCAGCTCAACGGGGTCTAGCGGGAGCTACGAACAGTACTTC. This rearrangement joins TRBV18 to TRBJ2-7, with 10 bases matching TRBD2. CDR3 length equals 15 residues. Germline CDR1 and CDR2: KGHSH and LQKENI.

V and J are TRBV10-1 and TRBJ2-5, with TRBD2 matching 12 bases. V was clipped by 0 bases and J by 4 bases; unmatched bases: 0. Germline CDR1 and CDR2: WNHNN and SYGVQD (reference sequence). This CDR3 contains 15 residues. The CDR3 loop is CASSESGLAGETQYF. DNA for the CDR3: TGCGCCAGCAGTGAGTCGGGACTAGCGGGAGAGACCCAGTACTTC.